Listed below are T cell receptor beta chains from one sample, sequenced in a study of shared clonotypes between healthy human individuals. Only in-frame clones appear in the TCRdb table, and some are missing; sequencing was by immunoSEQ multiplex PCR. The sample lists under 2,000,000 clones; over 85% were seen once. Sequencing was done on a sample of naive CD8+ T cells sorted from blood. The receptors originated from a man aged 18 to 29 in good health. CDR3s include the opening cysteine and the closing phenylalanine or tryptophan. Fields, in order: D gene, V gene, CDR3 protein. A D gene is named only where the DNA matches it firmly.

d_gene: TRBD2; v_gene: TRBV27; CDR3aa: CASSLAGDFYEQYF
d_gene: -; v_gene: TRBV5-6; CDR3aa: CASSFGSGANVLTF
d_gene: -; v_gene: TRBV11-2; CDR3aa: CASTTKGDTQYF
d_gene: -; v_gene: TRBV2; CDR3aa: CASRAALNTEAFF
d_gene: TRBD2; v_gene: TRBV5-4; CDR3aa: CASSATSGREQFF
d_gene: -; v_gene: TRBV19; CDR3aa: CASRALGSGNTEAFF
d_gene: -; v_gene: TRBV5-1; CDR3aa: CASSLVGLLNTEAFF
d_gene: -; v_gene: TRBV4-1; CDR3aa: CASSQDGPSYGYTF
d_gene: -; v_gene: TRBV6-4; CDR3aa: CAAQGHRAITYEQYF
d_gene: TRBD1; v_gene: TRBV4-1; CDR3aa: CASSPGTGSYNEQFF
d_gene: -; v_gene: TRBV11-2; CDR3aa: CASSFTGNHEQYF
d_gene: -; v_gene: TRBV2; CDR3aa: CASSEPFDSGTYEQYF